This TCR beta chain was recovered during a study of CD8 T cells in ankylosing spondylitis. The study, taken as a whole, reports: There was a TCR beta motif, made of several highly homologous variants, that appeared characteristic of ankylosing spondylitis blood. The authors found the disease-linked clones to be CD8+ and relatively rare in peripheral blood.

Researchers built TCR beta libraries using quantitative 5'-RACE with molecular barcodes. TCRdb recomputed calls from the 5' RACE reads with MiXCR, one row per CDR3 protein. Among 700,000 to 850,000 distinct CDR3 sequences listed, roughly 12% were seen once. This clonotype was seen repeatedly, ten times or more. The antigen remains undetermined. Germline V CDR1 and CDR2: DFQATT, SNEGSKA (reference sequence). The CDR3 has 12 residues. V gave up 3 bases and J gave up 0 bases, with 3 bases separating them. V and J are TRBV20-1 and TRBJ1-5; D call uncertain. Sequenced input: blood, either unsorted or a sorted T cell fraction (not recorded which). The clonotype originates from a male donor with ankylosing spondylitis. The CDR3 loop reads CSASISNQPQHF. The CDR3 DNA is TGCAGTGCTAGTATTAGCAATCAGCCCCAGCATTTT.